The 12 T cell receptor beta chains in this list originate from one sample, sequenced in a study of cytotoxic CD8 clonotypes in ibrutinib-treated CLL. The repertoire was sequenced with immunoSEQ multiplex PCR; TCRdb's copy has only in-frame clones and lacks some. The sample consists of 140,000 or so clones, 75% to 85% of them appearing once. The sample was PBMCs, taken after 12 months of ibrutinib treatment. These TCRs come from a human donor with chronic lymphocytic leukemia.

This rearrangement joins TRBV30 to TRBJ2-1; D gene unclear. Germline CDR1 reads GTSNPN; CDR2 reads SVGIG (reference sequence). The CDR3 runs 13 residues. Trimming removed 3 bases at V and 3 bases at J, with 9 bases between. Written as DNA, the CDR3 is TGTGCCTGGAGCCCCGAACACTACAATGAGCAGTTCTTC. Translated: CAWSPEHYNEQFF.

The rearrangement links TRBV7-8 to TRBJ2-2; possibly TRBD1 or TRBD2 for D (7 bases each). Trimming took 5 bases from V and 0 from J, leaving 13 bases between them. This CDR3 comprises 16 residues. Germline V gives CDR1 SGHVS, CDR2 FQNEAQ. The CDR3 loop is CASSRSGTANTGELFF. The CDR3 region has the DNA TGTGCCAGCAGCCGAAGCGGGACAGCGAACACCGGGGAGCTGTTTTTT.

V and J are TRBV4-1 and TRBJ1-2; D is perhaps TRBD1 (6 bases). Germline loops: CDR1 MGHRA, CDR2 YSYEKL. The V gene lost 3 bases and the J gene lost 0 bases, with 11 bases spanning the gap. This CDR3 comprises 15 residues. CDR3: CASSHGQSPNYGYTF. The CDR3 DNA is TGCGCCAGCAGCCACGGACAGTCGCCTAACTATGGCTACACCTTC.

CDR3 region: CASSVTGGYTGELFF. The CDR3 DNA sequence: TGTGCCAGCAGCGTTACGGGAGGTTACACCGGGGAGCTGTTTTTT. The chain joins TRBV9 to TRBJ2-2; 7 bases map to TRBD2. This CDR3 has 15 amino acids. J was trimmed by 3 bases and V by 2 bases; bases with no gene match: 4. The germline V gene has CDR1 SGDLS and CDR2 YYNGEE.

The sample holds a few counts of this clone. The V and J genes are TRBV19 and TRBJ2-1, with 7 bases matching TRBD2. V dropped 1 base and J dropped 9; count of bases not matched to a gene: 9. The CDR3 runs to 15 residues. Per germline, CDR1 LNHDA and CDR2 SQIVND (reference sequence). The CDR3 nucleotides read TGTGCCAGTAGTATAGCGGGAGGTCTGGGCGGTGAGCAGTTCTTC. It yields the protein CASSIAGGLGGEQFF.

The CDR3 spells CASSGGQGGNGYTF. Written as DNA, the CDR3 is TGCGCCAGCAGCGGTGGACAGGGGGGTAATGGCTACACCTTC. The rearrangement joins TRBV5-1 to TRBJ1-2; 10 bases fit TRBD1. This CDR3 contains 14 residues. The junction had 6 bases not matched to a gene; V was cut back by 4 bases and J by 6 bases. Germline V gene data show CDR1 as SGHRS and CDR2 as YFSETQ.

This chain connects TRBV5-4 to TRBJ2-3; 11 positions agree with TRBD2. The junction had 2 bases not matched to a gene; V was cut back by 0 bases and J by 2 bases. Germline CDR1 is SGHNT and CDR2 is YYREEE (reference sequence). The CDR3 has 16 amino acids. This CDR3 reads CASSLASGRLTDTQYF. The DNA for the CDR3 is TGTGCCAGCAGCTTGGCTAGCGGGAGGCTCACAGATACGCAGTATTTT.

This sequence joins TRBV29-1 and TRBJ1-1; D perhaps matches TRBD1 (5 bases). V shed 7 bases and J shed 1 base, with 13 bases lying between them. Germline CDR1 reads SQVTM; CDR2 reads ANQGSEA. The CDR3 runs 13 residues. The DNA of the CDR3 is TGCAGCGGAAAAAGACAGAGGAACACTGAAGCTTTCTTT. Translated: CSGKRQRNTEAFF.

This clone turned up a few times. The CDR3 DNA is TGTGCCTGGAGCAAAATGAGAGGGAGAGATCTTGGAAACACCATATATTTT. It specifies CAWSKMRGRDLGNTIYF. The V and J genes are TRBV30 and TRBJ1-3; the D is unclear. The CDR3 extends over 17 amino acids. Trimming removed 3 bases at V and 3 bases at J, with 21 bases between. Germline V lookup: CDR1 GTSNPN, CDR2 SVGIG (reference sequence).

V gene TRBV9 combines with J gene TRBJ2-1; 8 bases are shared with TRBD2. V lost 0 bases, J lost 4 bases, and 12 bases stayed unmatched. CDR3 length: 18 residues. Per germline, CDR1 SGDLS and CDR2 YYNGEE. The CDR3 sequence is CASSVALAGDLAYNEQFF. The DNA of the CDR3 is TGTGCCAGCAGCGTAGCTCTAGCGGGCGACCTCGCATACAATGAGCAGTTCTTC. The variable domain in full, completed from reference TRBV9 and TRBJ2-1, reads DSGVTQTPKHLITATGQRVTLRCSPRSGDLSVYWYQQSLDQGLQFLIQYYNGEERAKGNILERFSAQQFPDLHSELNLSSLELGDSALYFCASSVALAGDLAYNEQFFGPGTRLTVL.

This clone was recorded once. J is TRBJ2-3 and V is TRBV9, with a weak D call TRBD1 (6 bases). Germline loops: CDR1 SGDLS, CDR2 YYNGEE. The CDR3 has 16 amino acids. Trimming cost V 0 bases and J 2 bases, with 13 bases left between them. The CDR3 nucleotides are TGTGCCAGCAGCGTAGGGTATGGACAGCCCACAGATACGCAGTATTTT. Translating it yields CASSVGYGQPTDTQYF. The variable domain in full, with the rest retrieved from reference TRBV9 and TRBJ2-3, is DSGVTQTPKHLITATGQRVTLRCSPRSGDLSVYWYQQSLDQGLQFLIQYYNGEERAKGNILERFSAQQFPDLHSELNLSSLELGDSALYFCASSVGYGQPTDTQYFGPGTRLTVL.

V usage is TRBV7-6 and J usage is TRBJ2-5, with unresolved D. Trimming removed 5 bases at V and 2 bases at J, with 15 bases between. Germline V gives CDR1 SGHVS, CDR2 FNYEAQ. The CDR3 length is 15 residues. This CDR3 is CASSTVPGRQETQYF. As DNA, the CDR3 is TGTGCCAGCAGCACGGTGCCGGGTAGGCAAGAGACCCAGTACTTC. Full variable domain (remainder filled in from reference TRBV7-6 and TRBJ2-5): GAGVSQSPRYKVTKRGQDVALRCDPISGHVSLYWYRQALGQGPEFLTYFNYEAQQDKSGLPNDRFSAERPEGSISTLTIQRTEQRDSAMYRCASSTVPGRQETQYFGPGTRLLVL.